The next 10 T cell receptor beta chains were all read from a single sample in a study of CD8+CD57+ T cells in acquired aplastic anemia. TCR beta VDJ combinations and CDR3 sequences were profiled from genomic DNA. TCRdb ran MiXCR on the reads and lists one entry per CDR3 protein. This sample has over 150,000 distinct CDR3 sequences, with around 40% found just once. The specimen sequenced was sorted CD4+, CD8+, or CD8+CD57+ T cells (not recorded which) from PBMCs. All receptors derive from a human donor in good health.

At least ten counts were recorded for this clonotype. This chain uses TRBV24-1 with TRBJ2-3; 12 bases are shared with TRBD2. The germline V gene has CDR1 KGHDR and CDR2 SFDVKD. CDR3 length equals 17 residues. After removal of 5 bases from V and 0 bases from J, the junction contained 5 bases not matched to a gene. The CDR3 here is CATSAGTSGPSTDTQYF. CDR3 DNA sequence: TGTGCCACCAGTGCAGGGACTAGCGGGCCTAGCACAGATACGCAGTATTTT.

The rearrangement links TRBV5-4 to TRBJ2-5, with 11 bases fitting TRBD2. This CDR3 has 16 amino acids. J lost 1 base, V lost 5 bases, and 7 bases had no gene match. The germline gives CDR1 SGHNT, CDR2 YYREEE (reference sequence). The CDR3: CASSSTGLAAQETQYF. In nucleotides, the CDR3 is TGTGCCAGCAGTTCTACGGGACTAGCGGCCCAAGAGACCCAGTACTTC.

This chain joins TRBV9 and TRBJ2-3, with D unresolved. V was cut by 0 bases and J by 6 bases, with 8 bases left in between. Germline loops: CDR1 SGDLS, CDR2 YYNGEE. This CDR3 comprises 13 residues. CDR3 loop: CASSVVGWDTQYF. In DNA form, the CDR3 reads TGTGCCAGCAGCGTAGTAGGGTGGGATACGCAGTATTTT.

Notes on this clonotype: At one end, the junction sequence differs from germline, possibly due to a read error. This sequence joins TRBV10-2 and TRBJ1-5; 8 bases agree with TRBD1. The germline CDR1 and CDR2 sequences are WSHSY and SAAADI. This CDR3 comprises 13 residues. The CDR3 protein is CASGDRSNQPQHF. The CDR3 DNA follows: TGTGCCAGCGGGGACAGGAGCAATCAGCCCCAGCATTTT.

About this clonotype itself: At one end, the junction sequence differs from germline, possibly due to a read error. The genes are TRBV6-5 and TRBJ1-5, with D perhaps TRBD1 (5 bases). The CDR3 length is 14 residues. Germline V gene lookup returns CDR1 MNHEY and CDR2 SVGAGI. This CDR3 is CAGSYSGNNQPQHF. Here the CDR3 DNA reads TGTGCCGGCAGTTATTCAGGGAACAATCAGCCCCAGCATTTT.

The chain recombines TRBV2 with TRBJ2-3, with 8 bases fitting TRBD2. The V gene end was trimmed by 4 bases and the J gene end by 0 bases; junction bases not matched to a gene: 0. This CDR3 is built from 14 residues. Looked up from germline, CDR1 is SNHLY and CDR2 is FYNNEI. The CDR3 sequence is CASSVAGSTDTQYF. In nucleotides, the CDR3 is TGTGCCAGCAGTGTAGCGGGAAGCACAGATACGCAGTATTTT.

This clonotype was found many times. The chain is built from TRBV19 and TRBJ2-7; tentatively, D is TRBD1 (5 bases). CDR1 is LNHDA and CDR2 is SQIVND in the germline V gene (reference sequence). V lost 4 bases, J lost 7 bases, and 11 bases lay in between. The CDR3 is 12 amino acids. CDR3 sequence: CASSTQGREQYF. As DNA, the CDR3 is TGTGCCAGTAGTACCCAGGGCCGGGAGCAGTACTTC. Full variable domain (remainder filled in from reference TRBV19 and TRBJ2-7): DGGITQSPKYLFRKEGQNVTLSCEQNLNHDAMYWYRQDPGQGLRLIYYSQIVNDFQKGDIAEGYSVSREKKESFPLTVTSAQKNPTAFYLCASSTQGREQYFGPGTRLTVT.

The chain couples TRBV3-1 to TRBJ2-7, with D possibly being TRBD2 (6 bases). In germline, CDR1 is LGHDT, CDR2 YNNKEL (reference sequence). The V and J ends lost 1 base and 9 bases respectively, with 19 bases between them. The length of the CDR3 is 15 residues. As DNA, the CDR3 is TGTGCCAGCAGCCAAGGGGCCCTCAGGACGGGAGTGCAGTACTTC. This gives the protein CASSQGALRTGVQYF.

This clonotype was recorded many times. In DNA, the CDR3 is TGTGCCAGCAGCCCCAATGACAGCAATCAGCCCCAGCATTTT. This encodes CASSPNDSNQPQHF. J is TRBJ1-5 and V is TRBV2; the D is unclear. The CDR3 covers 14 residues. Per germline, CDR1 SNHLY and CDR2 FYNNEI. V was cut by 6 bases and J by 1 base, with 10 bases left in between.

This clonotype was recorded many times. The CDR3 protein is CASRPGLGQPQHF. CDR3 bases: TGTGCCAGCAGGCCTGGACTTGGTCAGCCCCAGCATTTT. The J gene is TRBJ1-5, the V gene TRBV12-3 or TRBV12-4; D gene uncertain. V lost 6 bases, J lost 6 bases, and 12 bases lay in between. The CDR3 covers 13 residues.